A selection of T cell receptor beta chains follows, all from one sample in a study of blood T cell repertoires in COVID-19. Assay: immunoSEQ multiplex PCR; the TCRdb copy retains only in-frame clones and omits some. Of under 250,000 clones listed, more than 75% are singletons. Sequences were obtained from peripheral blood. The receptor source for this set is a woman older than 75 with COVID-19, enrolled during active disease. Both conserved end residues are part of each CDR3. The order of the fields is clone size, V gene, J gene, D gene, CDR3 protein, CDR3 DNA. The D gene is left open where the match is weak. Rows may omit the clone size; those that give it use once, few, many or a size class.

clone_size: .
v_call: TRBV5-1
j_call: TRBJ1-2
d_call: TRBD1
cdr3_aa: CASSLGQGGGYTF
cdr3_nt: TGCGCCAGCAGTTTGGGACAGGGTGGGGGCTACACCTTC

clone_size: .
v_call: TRBV7-8
j_call: TRBJ1-1
d_call: .
cdr3_aa: CASSSGTYNTEAFF
cdr3_nt: TGTGCCAGCAGCTCCGGGACATATAACACTGAAGCTTTCTTT

clone_size: few
v_call: TRBV4-2
j_call: TRBJ1-1
d_call: .
cdr3_aa: CASSQEGYQGSLTNTEAFF
cdr3_nt: TGTGCCAGCAGCCAAGAAGGATACCAGGGGTCCCTTACGAACACTGAAGCTTTCTTT

clone_size: .
v_call: TRBV18
j_call: TRBJ1-5
d_call: TRBD1
cdr3_aa: CASSPATGGSQPQHF
cdr3_nt: TGTGCCAGCTCACCGGCGACAGGGGGCAGTCAGCCCCAGCATTTT

clone_size: .
v_call: TRBV7-2
j_call: TRBJ1-6
d_call: .
cdr3_aa: CASSLANNSPLHF
cdr3_nt: TGTGCCAGCAGCTTAGCCAATAATTCACCCCTCCACTTT

clone_size: .
v_call: TRBV6-5
j_call: TRBJ2-4
d_call: .
cdr3_aa: CASSTAGIAKNIQYF
cdr3_nt: TGTGCCAGCAGTACGGCGGGGATAGCCAAAAACATTCAGTACTTC

clone_size: .
v_call: TRBV7-2
j_call: TRBJ1-3
d_call: .
cdr3_aa: CASSFNNIRSGNTIYF
cdr3_nt: TGTGCCAGCAGCTTTAACAACATACGCTCTGGAAACACCATATATTTT

clone_size: .
v_call: TRBV2
j_call: TRBJ2-5
d_call: .
cdr3_aa: CASNYEYQETQYF
cdr3_nt: TGTGCCAGCAATTATGAGTACCAAGAGACCCAGTACTTC

clone_size: .
v_call: TRBV7-2
j_call: TRBJ2-3
d_call: TRBD2
cdr3_aa: CASSLAPGLAGFDTQYF
cdr3_nt: TGTGCCAGCAGCTTAGCCCCGGGACTAGCGGGTTTCGATACGCAGTATTTT

clone_size: .
v_call: TRBV5-1
j_call: TRBJ1-4
d_call: .
cdr3_aa: CASSQGGAVGEKLFF
cdr3_nt: TGCGCCAGCTCCCAAGGGGGAGCAGTCGGGGAAAAACTGTTTTTT

clone_size: .
v_call: TRBV6-5
j_call: TRBJ1-1
d_call: TRBD1
cdr3_aa: CASSTTGQREAFF
cdr3_nt: TGTGCCAGCAGTACAACGGGACAGAGAGAAGCTTTCTTT

clone_size: .
v_call: TRBV18
j_call: TRBJ1-1
d_call: .
cdr3_aa: CASSPATGYTEAFF
cdr3_nt: TGTGCCAGCTCACCAGCCACAGGGTACACTGAAGCTTTCTTT

clone_size: .
v_call: TRBV9
j_call: TRBJ1-2
d_call: TRBD1
cdr3_aa: CASSPRTGGYGYTF
cdr3_nt: TGTGCCAGCAGCCCTCGGACAGGCGGCTATGGCTACACCTTC

clone_size: .
v_call: TRBV19
j_call: TRBJ1-1
d_call: .
cdr3_aa: CASSNRALGPNTEAFF
cdr3_nt: TGTGCCAGTAGTAATCGGGCTCTGGGGCCGAACACTGAAGCTTTCTTT

clone_size: few
v_call: TRBV5-1
j_call: TRBJ2-1
d_call: .
cdr3_aa: CASSPTTKGDNEQFF
cdr3_nt: TGCGCCAGCAGCCCGACGACAAAAGGGGACAATGAGCAGTTCTTC

clone_size: .
v_call: TRBV5-4
j_call: TRBJ2-3
d_call: TRBD2
cdr3_aa: CASSLKGSGGGADTQYF
cdr3_nt: TGTGCCAGCAGCTTGAAGGGTTCTGGCGGGGGGGCAGATACGCAGTATTTT

clone_size: .
v_call: TRBV29-1
j_call: TRBJ1-4
d_call: .
cdr3_aa: CSVAGGDGNEKLFF
cdr3_nt: TGCAGCGTTGCGGGGGGGGACGGTAATGAAAAACTGTTTTTT

clone_size: .
v_call: TRBV30
j_call: TRBJ2-2
d_call: TRBD2
cdr3_aa: CAWSVLAGGHTGELFF
cdr3_nt: TGTGCCTGGAGTGTACTAGCGGGGGGCCACACCGGGGAGCTGTTTTTT

clone_size: .
v_call: TRBV2
j_call: TRBJ1-6
d_call: TRBD1
cdr3_aa: CASSALPGQTSPLHF
cdr3_nt: TGTGCCAGCAGTGCCTTACCGGGACAGACATCACCCCTCCACTTT

clone_size: .
v_call: TRBV6-5
j_call: TRBJ2-5
d_call: .
cdr3_aa: CASSYQRAETQYF
cdr3_nt: TGTGCCAGCAGTTACCAGCGGGCGGAGACCCAGTACTTC

clone_size: .
v_call: TRBV18
j_call: TRBJ1-2
d_call: .
cdr3_aa: CASSPAGREYGYTF
cdr3_nt: TGTGCCAGCTCCCCCGCGGGGAGGGAATATGGCTACACCTTC

clone_size: few
v_call: TRBV3-1/TRBV3-2
j_call: TRBJ1-1
d_call: .
cdr3_aa: CASSPTENTEAFF
cdr3_nt: TGTGCCAGCAGCCCGACAGAAAACACTGAAGCTTTCTTT

clone_size: once
v_call: TRBV3-1/TRBV3-2
j_call: TRBJ1-3
d_call: .
cdr3_aa: CASSAQGSSGNTIYF
cdr3_nt: TGTGCCAGCAGCGCACAGGGAAGCTCTGGAAACACCATATATTTT

clone_size: .
v_call: TRBV28
j_call: TRBJ1-1
d_call: TRBD1
cdr3_aa: CASSLDRVINTEAFF
cdr3_nt: TGTGCCAGCAGTTTAGACAGGGTAATAAACACTGAAGCTTTCTTT

clone_size: few
v_call: TRBV28
j_call: TRBJ1-1
d_call: TRBD1
cdr3_aa: CASPRDRGFADDTEAFF
cdr3_nt: TGTGCCAGCCCCCGGGACAGGGGTTTTGCGGATGACACTGAAGCTTTCTTT

clone_size: once
v_call: TRBV6-2/TRBV6-3
j_call: TRBJ1-4
d_call: TRBD1
cdr3_aa: CASSDRGREEKLFF
cdr3_nt: TGTGCCAGCAGTGACAGGGGGCGCGAGGAAAAACTGTTTTTT

clone_size: .
v_call: TRBV28
j_call: TRBJ1-2
d_call: .
cdr3_aa: CASSRTENYGYTF
cdr3_nt: TGTGCCAGCAGTCGGACAGAGAACTATGGCTACACCTTC

clone_size: .
v_call: TRBV6-5
j_call: TRBJ2-1
d_call: TRBD2
cdr3_aa: CASRTSTNEQFF
cdr3_nt: TGTGCCAGCAGGACTAGCACTAATGAGCAGTTCTTC

clone_size: .
v_call: TRBV29-1
j_call: TRBJ1-6
d_call: TRBD1
cdr3_aa: CSVQGAFNSPLHF
cdr3_nt: TGCAGCGTACAGGGGGCGTTCAATTCACCCCTCCACTTT

clone_size: .
v_call: TRBV24-1
j_call: TRBJ2-5
d_call: TRBD1
cdr3_aa: CATSDPGQGAGETQYF
cdr3_nt: TGTGCCACCAGTGATCCAGGACAGGGGGCAGGAGAGACCCAGTACTTC

clone_size: .
v_call: TRBV10-3
j_call: TRBJ1-2
d_call: TRBD1
cdr3_aa: CAISERWTGGGYGYTF
cdr3_nt: TGTGCCATCAGTGAGAGGTGGACAGGGGGCGGATATGGCTACACCTTC

clone_size: .
v_call: TRBV2
j_call: TRBJ1-3
d_call: TRBD1
cdr3_aa: CASSPDRGFSGNTIYF
cdr3_nt: TGTGCCAGCAGCCCCGACAGGGGGTTCTCTGGAAACACCATATATTTT

clone_size: once
v_call: TRBV21-1
j_call: TRBJ1-4
d_call: .
cdr3_aa: CASPGPGGANEKLFF
cdr3_nt: TGTGCCAGCCCGGGGCCCGGCGGGGCTAATGAAAAACTGTTTTTT

clone_size: once
v_call: TRBV10-3
j_call: TRBJ1-6
d_call: .
cdr3_aa: CAISEAGFNSPLHF
cdr3_nt: TGTGCCATCAGTGAGGCAGGGTTTAATTCACCCCTCCACTTT

clone_size: .
v_call: TRBV5-1
j_call: TRBJ1-2
d_call: .
cdr3_aa: CASSPTAGGKGYTF
cdr3_nt: TGCGCCAGCAGCCCGACCGCGGGGGGAAAAGGCTACACCTTC

clone_size: .
v_call: TRBV19
j_call: TRBJ1-5
d_call: .
cdr3_aa: CASSMGAGGNSNQPQHF
cdr3_nt: TGTGCCAGTAGTATGGGGGCGGGGGGCAATAGCAATCAGCCCCAGCATTTT

clone_size: few
v_call: TRBV3-1/TRBV3-2
j_call: TRBJ1-1
d_call: .
cdr3_aa: CASSQLGEAEAFF
cdr3_nt: TGTGCCAGCAGCCAACTAGGGGAGGCTGAAGCTTTCTTT

clone_size: .
v_call: TRBV5-4
j_call: TRBJ1-2
d_call: TRBD1
cdr3_aa: CASGPQGSLYGYTF
cdr3_nt: TGTGCCAGCGGCCCACAGGGGTCCCTCTATGGCTACACCTTC

clone_size: .
v_call: TRBV7-3
j_call: TRBJ2-2
d_call: .
cdr3_aa: CASTPRANTGELFF
cdr3_nt: TGTGCCAGCACACCAAGAGCGAACACCGGGGAGCTGTTTTTT

clone_size: once
v_call: TRBV6-6
j_call: TRBJ2-1
d_call: TRBD1
cdr3_aa: CASKWTGKVNEQFF
cdr3_nt: TGTGCCAGCAAATGGACAGGGAAGGTCAATGAGCAGTTCTTC

clone_size: .
v_call: TRBV9
j_call: TRBJ2-5
d_call: .
cdr3_aa: CASSVVIGETQYF
cdr3_nt: TGTGCCAGCAGCGTAGTAATCGGAGAGACCCAGTACTTC

clone_size: .
v_call: TRBV19
j_call: TRBJ1-5
d_call: TRBD1
cdr3_aa: CASSIDPPTGNNQPQHF
cdr3_nt: TGTGCCAGTAGTATAGATCCCCCGACAGGGAACAATCAGCCCCAGCATTTT

clone_size: .
v_call: TRBV14
j_call: TRBJ2-6
d_call: .
cdr3_aa: CASSQIGTLGANVLTF
cdr3_nt: TGTGCCAGCAGCCAAATTGGGACTCTGGGGGCCAACGTCCTGACTTTC

clone_size: once
v_call: TRBV7-2
j_call: TRBJ1-2
d_call: .
cdr3_aa: CASSFLGGGTYGYTF
cdr3_nt: TGTGCCAGCAGCTTCCTTGGAGGAGGAACCTATGGCTACACCTTC

clone_size: .
v_call: TRBV20-1
j_call: TRBJ1-5
d_call: .
cdr3_aa: CSAGRNQPQHF
cdr3_nt: TGCAGTGCCGGTCGCAATCAGCCCCAGCATTTT

clone_size: .
v_call: TRBV29-1
j_call: TRBJ2-1
d_call: .
cdr3_aa: CSVLRGSGGNEQFF
cdr3_nt: TGCAGCGTTCTTCGAGGAAGTGGGGGGAATGAGCAGTTCTTC

clone_size: .
v_call: TRBV6-2/TRBV6-3
j_call: TRBJ1-5
d_call: TRBD1
cdr3_aa: CASSYVGQGNQPQHF
cdr3_nt: TGTGCCAGCAGTTACGTAGGACAGGGTAATCAGCCCCAGCATTTT

clone_size: .
v_call: TRBV4-3
j_call: TRBJ2-2
d_call: .
cdr3_aa: CASSVERETGELFF
cdr3_nt: TGCGCCAGCAGCGTAGAAAGGGAGACCGGGGAGCTGTTTTTT

clone_size: .
v_call: TRBV15
j_call: TRBJ1-6
d_call: TRBD1
cdr3_aa: CATSREDRASPLHF
cdr3_nt: TGTGCCACCAGCAGAGAGGACAGGGCTTCACCCCTCCACTTT

clone_size: .
v_call: TRBV19
j_call: TRBJ2-5
d_call: TRBD1
cdr3_aa: CASSILRGDRQETQYF
cdr3_nt: TGTGCCAGTAGTATTCTCCGTGGGGACAGACAAGAGACCCAGTACTTC

clone_size: once
v_call: TRBV7-9
j_call: TRBJ2-2
d_call: TRBD1
cdr3_aa: CASSFKDRDTGELFF
cdr3_nt: TGTGCCAGCAGCTTTAAGGACAGGGACACCGGGGAGCTGTTTTTT

clone_size: .
v_call: TRBV5-1
j_call: TRBJ1-2
d_call: .
cdr3_aa: CASSLGGDGYTF
cdr3_nt: TGCGCCAGCAGCCTTGGGGGGGATGGCTACACCTTC

clone_size: .
v_call: TRBV4-2
j_call: TRBJ1-5
d_call: TRBD1
cdr3_aa: CASSPRYRGNGSNQPQHF
cdr3_nt: TGTGCCAGCAGCCCTCGTTACAGGGGAAATGGGAGCAATCAGCCCCAGCATTTT

clone_size: .
v_call: TRBV4-2
j_call: TRBJ1-5
d_call: TRBD1
cdr3_aa: CASSQDLTGQGNQPQHF
cdr3_nt: TGTGCCAGCAGCCAAGATCTAACTGGACAGGGCAATCAGCCCCAGCATTTT